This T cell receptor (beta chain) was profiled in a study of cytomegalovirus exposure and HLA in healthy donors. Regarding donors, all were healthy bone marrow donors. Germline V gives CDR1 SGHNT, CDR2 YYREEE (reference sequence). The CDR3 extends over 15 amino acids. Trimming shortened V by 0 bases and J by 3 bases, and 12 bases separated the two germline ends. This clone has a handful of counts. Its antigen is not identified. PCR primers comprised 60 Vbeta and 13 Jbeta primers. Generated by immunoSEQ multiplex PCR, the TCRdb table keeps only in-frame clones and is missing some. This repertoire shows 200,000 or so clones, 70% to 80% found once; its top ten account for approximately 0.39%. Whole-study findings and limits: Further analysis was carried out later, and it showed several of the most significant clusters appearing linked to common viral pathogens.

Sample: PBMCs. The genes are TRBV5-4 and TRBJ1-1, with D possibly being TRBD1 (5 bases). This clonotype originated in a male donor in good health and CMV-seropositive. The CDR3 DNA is TGTGCCAGCAGCTTGGAGGGCAGGGAAGACACTGAAGCTTTCTTT. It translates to CASSLEGREDTEAFF.